The present T cell receptor beta chain was sequenced within a study of blood T cell repertoires in COVID-19. Measured with immunoSEQ multiplex PCR; TCRdb has only the in-frame clones, and not every one. Seen here are a few hundred thousand clones, more than 65% observed once, and the top ten hold about 3.9%. The V end lost 4 bases, the J end lost 2 bases, and 9 bases lay between the germline ends. Germline assignment: CDR1 LGHDT and CDR2 YNNKEL (reference sequence). CDR3 length: 14 amino acids. The chain couples TRBV3-1 (or the pseudogene TRBV3-2) to TRBJ1-3, with TRBD1 as a possible D gene (6 bases). The receptor was isolated from a woman aged 80 or over with acute or convalescent COVID-19. The sequenced material came from peripheral blood. As DNA, the CDR3 is TGTGCCAGCAGCCCGGGGGGCACTGGAAACACCATATATTTT. Amino acids: CASSPGGTGNTIYF.